Presented here are 2 T cell receptor beta chains from one specimen sequenced in a study of blood T cell repertoires in COVID-19. This table comes from immunoSEQ multiplex PCR, and its TCRdb copy is limited to in-frame clones, with some not included. There are 250,000 to 400,000 clones in the sample; 88% occur only once, and approximately 1.6% lies in the top ten. Material: peripheral blood. The receptors originated from a woman younger than 45 with COVID-19, enrolled during active disease.

V and J are TRBV19 and TRBJ1-5; possible D gene TRBD1, 5 bases. The CDR3 runs 12 residues. The V end was cut by 4 bases, the J end by 10 bases, with 11 bases between. CDR1 and CDR2 from the germline V gene are LNHDA and SQIVND (reference sequence). CDR3 in DNA: TGTGCCAGTAGTACAGGGTTTCAACCCCAGCATTTT. Its translation is CASSTGFQPQHF.

In this sample, this clone turned up a few times. This chain uses TRBV11-1 with TRBJ1-2, with D possibly being TRBD1 (5 bases). CDR1 and CDR2 (germline): SGHAT, FQDESV (reference sequence). There are 14 residues in the CDR3. Trimming cost V 4 bases and J 6 bases, with 15 bases left between them. DNA of the CDR3: TGTGCCAGCAGCTCTTGGGACGGGGGAAATGGCTACACCTTC. It codes for CASSSWDGGNGYTF.